This T cell receptor (beta chain) was sequenced for a study of a mutant IDH1 vaccine in newly diagnosed glioma. There are 16 residues in the CDR3. J gave up 6 bases and V 5 bases, and 7 bases lay outside the gene matches. The germline CDR1 and CDR2 sequences are SGHTA and FQGNSA. The time point: baseline, week 1 (first vaccination visit). Treatment here: pre-vaccination baseline after standard-of-care therapy. This clone has a single count. Sequenced by immunoSEQ multiplex PCR; TCRdb stores in-frame clones only, minus some. The sample has nearly 50,000 clones; about nine tenths are singletons. The receptor was isolated from a man between 35 and 55 years old with glioma. Specimen: PBMCs, collected from a glioma patient treated with radiotherapy, temozolomide or both. V gene TRBV7-2 combines with J gene TRBJ2-2; 12 bases are shared with TRBD2. The CDR3 sequence is CASSTSSGRAPGELFF. The CDR3 bases are TGTGCCAGCAGCACCTCTAGCGGGAGGGCCCCCGGGGAGCTGTTTTTT.